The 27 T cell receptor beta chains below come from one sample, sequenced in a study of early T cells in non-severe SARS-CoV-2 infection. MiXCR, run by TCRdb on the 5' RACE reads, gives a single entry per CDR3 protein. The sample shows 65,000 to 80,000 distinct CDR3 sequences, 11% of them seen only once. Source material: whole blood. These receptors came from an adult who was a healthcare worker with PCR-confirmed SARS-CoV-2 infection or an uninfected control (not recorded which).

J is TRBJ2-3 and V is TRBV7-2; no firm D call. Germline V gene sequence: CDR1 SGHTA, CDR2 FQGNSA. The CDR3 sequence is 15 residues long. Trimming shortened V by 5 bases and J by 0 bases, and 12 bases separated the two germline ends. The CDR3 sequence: CASSHGAISTDTQYF. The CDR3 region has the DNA TGTGCCAGCAGCCACGGAGCCATTAGCACAGATACGCAGTATTTT.

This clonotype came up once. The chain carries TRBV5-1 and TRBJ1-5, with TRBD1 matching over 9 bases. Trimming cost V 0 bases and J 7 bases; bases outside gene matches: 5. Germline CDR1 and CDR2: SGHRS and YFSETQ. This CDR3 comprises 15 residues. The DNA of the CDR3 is TGCGCCAGCAGCTTGGCGGGACAGGGAGACCAGCCCCAGCATTTT. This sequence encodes CASSLAGQGDQPQHF. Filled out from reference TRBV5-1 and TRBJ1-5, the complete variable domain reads KAGVTQTPRYLIKTRGQQVTLSCSPISGHRSVSWYQQTPGQGLQFLFEYFSETQRNKGNFPGRFSGRQFSNSRSEMNVSTLELGDSALYLCASSLAGQGDQPQHFGDGTRLSIL.

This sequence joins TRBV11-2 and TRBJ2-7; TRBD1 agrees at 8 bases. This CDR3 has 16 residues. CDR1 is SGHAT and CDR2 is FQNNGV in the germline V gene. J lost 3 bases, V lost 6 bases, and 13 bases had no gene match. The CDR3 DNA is TGTGCCAGCAGTAAGACAGGGGCTAACCCCAACTACGAGCAGTACTTC. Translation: CASSKTGANPNYEQYF. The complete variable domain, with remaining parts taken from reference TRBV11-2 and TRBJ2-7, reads EAGVAQSPRYKIIEKRQSVAFWCNPISGHATLYWYQQILGQGPKLLIQFQNNGVVDDSQLPKDRFSAERLKGVDSTLKIQPAKLEDSAVYLCASSKTGANPNYEQYFGPGTRLTVT.

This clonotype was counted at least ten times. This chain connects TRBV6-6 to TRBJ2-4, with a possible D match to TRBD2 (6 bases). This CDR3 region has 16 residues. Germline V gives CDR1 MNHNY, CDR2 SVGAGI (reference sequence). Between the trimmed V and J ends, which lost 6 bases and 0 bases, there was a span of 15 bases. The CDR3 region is CASRDYDSLAKNIQYF. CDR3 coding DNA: TGTGCCAGCAGGGACTACGACAGTCTAGCCAAAAACATTCAGTACTTC.

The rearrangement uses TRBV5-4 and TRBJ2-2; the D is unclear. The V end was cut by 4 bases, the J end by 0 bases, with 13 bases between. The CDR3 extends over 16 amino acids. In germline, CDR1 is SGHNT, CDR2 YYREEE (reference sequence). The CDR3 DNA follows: TGTGCCAGCAGCCCCAAGTACATCGCGAACACCGGGGAGCTGTTTTTT. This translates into CASSPKYIANTGELFF.

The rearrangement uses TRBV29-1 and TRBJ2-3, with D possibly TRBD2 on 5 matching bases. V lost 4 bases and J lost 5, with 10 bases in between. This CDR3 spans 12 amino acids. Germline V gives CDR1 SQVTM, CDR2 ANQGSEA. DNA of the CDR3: TGCAGCGTTGGCAGCGGCGAAGATACGCAGTATTTT. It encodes CSVGSGEDTQYF.

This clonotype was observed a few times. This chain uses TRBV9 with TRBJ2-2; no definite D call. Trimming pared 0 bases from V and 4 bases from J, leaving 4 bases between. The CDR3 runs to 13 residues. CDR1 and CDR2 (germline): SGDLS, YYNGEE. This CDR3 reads CASSVAPTGELFF. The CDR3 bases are TGTGCCAGCAGCGTAGCTCCCACCGGGGAGCTGTTTTTT.

CDR3 region: CASSLGTGGTGANVLTF. The CDR3 DNA reads TGTGCCAGCAGCCTCGGGACAGGGGGCACTGGGGCCAACGTCCTGACTTTC. The J gene is TRBJ2-6, the V gene TRBV7-9; 12 bases are a match to TRBD1. Germline V gives CDR1 SEHNR, CDR2 FQNEAQ (reference sequence). This CDR3 has 17 amino acids. The J segment lost 2 bases and the V segment lost 5 bases, leaving 4 bases of the junction unmatched.

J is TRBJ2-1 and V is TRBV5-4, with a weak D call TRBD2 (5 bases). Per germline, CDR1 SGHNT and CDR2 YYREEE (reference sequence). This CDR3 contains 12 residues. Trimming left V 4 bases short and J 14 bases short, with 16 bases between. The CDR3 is CASSPDSLGEFF. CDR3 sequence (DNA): TGTGCCAGCAGCCCCGACTCCCTCGGGGAGTTCTTC.

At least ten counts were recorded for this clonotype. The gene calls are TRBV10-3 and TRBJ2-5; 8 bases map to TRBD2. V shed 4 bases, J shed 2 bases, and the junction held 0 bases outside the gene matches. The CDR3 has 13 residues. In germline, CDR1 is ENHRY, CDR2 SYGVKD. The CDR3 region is CAISAGGQETQYF. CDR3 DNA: TGTGCCATCAGTGCGGGGGGGCAAGAGACCCAGTACTTC.

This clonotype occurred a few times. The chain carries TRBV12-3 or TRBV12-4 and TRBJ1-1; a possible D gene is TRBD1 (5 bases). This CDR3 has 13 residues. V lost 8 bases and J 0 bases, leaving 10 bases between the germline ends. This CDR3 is CASQPGMNTEAFF. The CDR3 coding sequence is TGTGCCAGCCAACCAGGGATGAACACTGAAGCTTTCTTT.

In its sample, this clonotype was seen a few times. The CDR3 bases are TGCGCCAGCAGCCAAGATCCCAGGGTTTATGGCTACACCTTC. This translates into CASSQDPRVYGYTF. The chain recombines TRBV4-1 with TRBJ1-2, with TRBD1 as a possible D gene (5 bases). The germline gives CDR1 MGHRA, CDR2 YSYEKL. Trimming stripped 0 bases from V and 5 bases from J, with 10 bases between. The CDR3 extends over 14 amino acids.

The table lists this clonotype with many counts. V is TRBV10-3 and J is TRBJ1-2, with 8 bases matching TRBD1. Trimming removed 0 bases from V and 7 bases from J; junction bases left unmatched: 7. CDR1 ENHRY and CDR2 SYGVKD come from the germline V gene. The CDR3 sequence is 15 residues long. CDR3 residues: CAISESGDRSPGYTF. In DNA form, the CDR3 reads TGTGCCATCAGTGAGTCGGGGGACAGGTCTCCTGGCTACACCTTC.

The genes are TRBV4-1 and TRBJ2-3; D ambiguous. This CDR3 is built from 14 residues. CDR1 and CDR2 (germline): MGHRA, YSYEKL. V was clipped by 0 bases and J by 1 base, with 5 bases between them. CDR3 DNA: TGCGCCAGCAGCCAAGAGGTGGGCACAGATACGCAGTATTTT. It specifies CASSQEVGTDTQYF.

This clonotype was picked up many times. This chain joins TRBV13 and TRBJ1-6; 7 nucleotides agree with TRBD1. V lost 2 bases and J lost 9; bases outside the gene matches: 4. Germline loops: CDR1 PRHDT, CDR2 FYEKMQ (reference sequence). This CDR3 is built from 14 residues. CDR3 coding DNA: TGTGCCAGCAGCTTAACAGGGGAATTTTCACCCCTCCACTTT. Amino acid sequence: CASSLTGEFSPLHF.

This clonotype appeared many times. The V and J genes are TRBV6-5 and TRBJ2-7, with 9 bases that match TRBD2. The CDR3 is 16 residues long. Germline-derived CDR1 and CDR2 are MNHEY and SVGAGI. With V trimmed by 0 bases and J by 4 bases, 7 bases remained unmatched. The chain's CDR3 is CASSYSKAGGKYEQYF. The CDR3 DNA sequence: TGTGCCAGCAGTTACTCGAAAGCGGGGGGAAAATACGAGCAGTACTTC.

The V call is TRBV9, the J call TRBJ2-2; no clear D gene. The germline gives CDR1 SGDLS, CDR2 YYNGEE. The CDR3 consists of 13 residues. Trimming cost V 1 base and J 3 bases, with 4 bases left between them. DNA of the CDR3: TGTGCCAGCAGCGTAAGAGACACCGGGGAGCTGTTTTTT. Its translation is CASSVRDTGELFF.

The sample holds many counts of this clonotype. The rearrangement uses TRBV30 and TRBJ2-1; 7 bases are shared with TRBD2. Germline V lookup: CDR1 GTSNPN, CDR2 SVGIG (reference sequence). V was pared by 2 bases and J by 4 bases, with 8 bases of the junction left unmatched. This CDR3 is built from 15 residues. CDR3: CAWSQGEGPYNEQFF. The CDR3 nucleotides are TGTGCCTGGAGTCAAGGGGAGGGGCCTTACAATGAGCAGTTCTTC.

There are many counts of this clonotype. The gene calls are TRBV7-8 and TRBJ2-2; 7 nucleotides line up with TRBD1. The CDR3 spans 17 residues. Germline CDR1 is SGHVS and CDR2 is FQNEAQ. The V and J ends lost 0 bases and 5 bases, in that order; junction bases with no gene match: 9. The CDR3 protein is CASSLAGQGVRTGELFF. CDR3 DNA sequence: TGTGCCAGCAGCTTAGCGGGCCAGGGGGTACGGACCGGGGAGCTGTTTTTT.

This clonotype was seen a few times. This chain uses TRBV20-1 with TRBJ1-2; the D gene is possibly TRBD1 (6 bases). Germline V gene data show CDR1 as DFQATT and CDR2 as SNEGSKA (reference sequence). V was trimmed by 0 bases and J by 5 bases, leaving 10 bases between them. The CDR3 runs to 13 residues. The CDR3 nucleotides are TGCAGTGCTAGAGATAGGCAGGGGTATGGCTACACCTTC. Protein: CSARDRQGYGYTF.

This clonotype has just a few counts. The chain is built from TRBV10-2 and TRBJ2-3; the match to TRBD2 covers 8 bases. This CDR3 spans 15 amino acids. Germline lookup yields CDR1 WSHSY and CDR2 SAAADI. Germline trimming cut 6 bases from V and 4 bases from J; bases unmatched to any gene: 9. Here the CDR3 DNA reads TGCGCCAGCAGGGAAGGCGGGGGGCTAGCAGATACGCAGTATTTT. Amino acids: CASREGGGLADTQYF.

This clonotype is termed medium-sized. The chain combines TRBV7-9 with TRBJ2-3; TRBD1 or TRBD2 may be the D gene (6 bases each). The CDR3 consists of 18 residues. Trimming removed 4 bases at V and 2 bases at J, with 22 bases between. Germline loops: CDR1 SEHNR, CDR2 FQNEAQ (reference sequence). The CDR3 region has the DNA TGTGCCAGCAGCTCTCCGAGGGGGGCAGGACCTCACACAGATACGCAGTATTTT. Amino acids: CASSSPRGAGPHTDTQYF.

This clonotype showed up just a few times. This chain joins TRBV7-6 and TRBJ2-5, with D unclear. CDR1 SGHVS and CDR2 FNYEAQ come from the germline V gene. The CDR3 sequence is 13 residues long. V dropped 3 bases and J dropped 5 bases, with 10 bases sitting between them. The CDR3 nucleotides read TGTGCCAGCAGCTTCAAGCCCTCCGAGACCCAGTACTTC. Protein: CASSFKPSETQYF.

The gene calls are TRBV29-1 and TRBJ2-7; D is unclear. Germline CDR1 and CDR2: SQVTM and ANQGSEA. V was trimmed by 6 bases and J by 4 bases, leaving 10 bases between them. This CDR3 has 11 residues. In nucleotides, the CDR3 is TGCAGCGTCCCGGACGGTTACGAGCAGTACTTC. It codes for CSVPDGYEQYF.

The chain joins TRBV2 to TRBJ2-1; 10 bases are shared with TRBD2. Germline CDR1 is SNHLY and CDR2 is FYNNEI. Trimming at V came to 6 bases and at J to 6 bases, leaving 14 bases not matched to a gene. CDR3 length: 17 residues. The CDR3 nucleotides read TGTGCCAGCAGCCCCCAGGGGATTAGCGGGGGGTCCAATGAGCAGTTCTTC. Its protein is CASSPQGISGGSNEQFF.

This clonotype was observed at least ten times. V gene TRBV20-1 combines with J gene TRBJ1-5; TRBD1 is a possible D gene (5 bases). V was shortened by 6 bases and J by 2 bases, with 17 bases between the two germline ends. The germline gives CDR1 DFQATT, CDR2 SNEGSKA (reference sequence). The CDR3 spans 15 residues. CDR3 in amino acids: CSAETTGYGNQPQHF. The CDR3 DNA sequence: TGCAGTGCCGAAACCACAGGTTATGGCAATCAGCCCCAGCATTTT.

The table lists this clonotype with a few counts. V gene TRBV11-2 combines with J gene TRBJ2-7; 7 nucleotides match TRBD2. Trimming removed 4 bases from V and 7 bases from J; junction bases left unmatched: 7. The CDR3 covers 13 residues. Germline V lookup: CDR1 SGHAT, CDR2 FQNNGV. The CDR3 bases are TGTGCCAGCAGCTCTGAAGGGGAGGGTGAGCAGTACTTC. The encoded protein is CASSSEGEGEQYF.